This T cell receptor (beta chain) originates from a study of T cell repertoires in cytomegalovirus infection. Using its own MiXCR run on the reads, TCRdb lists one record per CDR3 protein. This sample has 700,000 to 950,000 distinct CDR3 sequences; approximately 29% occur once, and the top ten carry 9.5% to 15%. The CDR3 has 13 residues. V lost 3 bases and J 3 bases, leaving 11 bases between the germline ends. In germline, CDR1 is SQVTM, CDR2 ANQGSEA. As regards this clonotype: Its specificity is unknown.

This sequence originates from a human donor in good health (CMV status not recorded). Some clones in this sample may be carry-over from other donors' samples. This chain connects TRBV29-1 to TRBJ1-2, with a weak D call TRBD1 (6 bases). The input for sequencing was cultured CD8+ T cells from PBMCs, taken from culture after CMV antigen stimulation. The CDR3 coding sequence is TGCAGCGTTGACGGAGGGGGTGACTATGGCTACACCTTC. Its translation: CSVDGGGDYGYTF.